This T cell receptor (beta chain) was sequenced during a study of OX40 agonist ivuxolimab in advanced cancers. Study as a whole: The patients received agonistic anti-OX40 (CD134) antibody ivuxolimab.

The assay was immunoSEQ multiplex PCR, and TCRdb's table has in-frame clones only and misses some. The repertoire holds tens of thousands of clones, with 70% to 85% as singletons. The CDR3 is 15 residues long. The V and J ends lost 0 bases and 0 bases respectively, with 12 bases between them. Per germline, CDR1 GTSNPN and CDR2 SVGIG (reference sequence). The sequencing here drew on CD4+ or CD8+ T cells sorted from blood, taken in a trial of the OX40 agonist ivuxolimab. This TCR was sampled from an adult with an advanced solid tumor such as melanoma, head and neck, liver or kidney cancer. V and J are TRBV30 and TRBJ2-7; D uncertain. CDR3 amino acids: CAWSVLGRSSYEQYF. As DNA, the CDR3 is TGTGCCTGGAGTGTACTGGGCAGGAGCTCCTACGAGCAGTACTTC.